This TCR beta chain was obtained from a study of CD8 T cells in Susac syndrome. This CDR3 is 13 amino acids long. Germline values: CDR1 MNHEY, CDR2 SMNVEV (reference sequence). Trimming cost V 1 base and J 3 bases, with 4 bases left between them. Random hexamers served to reverse transcribe about 0.5 to 1 ug RNA. MiXCR, applied by TCRdb to the immunoSEQ multiplex PCR reads, yields one record per CDR3 protein. The sample yields 75,000 or so distinct CDR3 sequences, around 94% seen once. The material sequenced was CD8+ T cells from PBMCs. V and J are TRBV27 and TRBJ1-5; D not resolved. The sequence came from a human donor with Susac syndrome. CDR3 nucleotides: TGTGCCAGCAGTTTATATCCCAATCAGCCCCAGCATTTT. Its protein is CASSLYPNQPQHF.